The 5 T cell receptor beta chains below all came from one sample that was sequenced in a study of shared clonotypes between healthy human individuals. Here immunoSEQ multiplex PCR was the method, and the copy in TCRdb shows in-frame clones only, minus some. Here the sample spans around 1.5 million clones, under 99% being singletons. The source material was naive CD4+ T cells sorted from blood. Subset given: CD45RA+ positively selected. The receptors stem from a man aged 30-40 years in good health.

The J gene is TRBJ1-5, the V gene TRBV6-1; D uncertain. V was clipped by 4 bases and J by 0 bases, with 7 bases between them. The CDR3 has 14 amino acids. The germline V gene encodes CDR1 MNHNS and CDR2 SASEGT. DNA for the CDR3: TGTGCCAGCAGTGGCCCGGATAGCAATCAGCCCCAGCATTTT. It codes for CASSGPDSNQPQHF.

The chain has TRBV7-2 and TRBJ2-1, with D uncertain. This CDR3 comprises 14 residues. CDR1 is SGHTA, CDR2 FQGNSA, per germline. The V gene lost 1 base and the J gene lost 3 bases, with 7 bases spanning the gap. CDR3 loop: CASSLVGNYNEQFF. In DNA form, the CDR3 reads TGTGCCAGCAGCTTAGTGGGAAACTACAATGAGCAGTTCTTC. Based on the CDR3 plus reference TRBV7-2 and TRBJ2-1, the full variable domain is GAGVSQSPSNKVTEKGKDVELRCDPISGHTALYWYRQSLGQGLEFLIYFQGNSAPDKSGLPSDRFSAERTGGSVSTLTIQRTQQEDSAVYLCASSLVGNYNEQFFGPGTRLTVL.

This clone was counted a single time. The V and J genes are TRBV28 and TRBJ1-5; TRBD1 agrees at 9 bases. This CDR3 has 15 residues. The junction had 8 bases not matched to a gene; V was cut back by 5 bases and J by 6 bases. Germline V gene data show CDR1 as MDHEN and CDR2 as SYDVKM. The CDR3 nucleotides read TGTGCCAGCAGTGAAACAGGGGGCAGGATTCAGCCCCAGCATTTT. Translated, it gives CASSETGGRIQPQHF.

CDR3 amino acids: CSVQTDYEQYF. The CDR3 nucleotides read TGCAGCGTTCAGACGGACTACGAGCAGTACTTC. The rearrangement links TRBV29-1 to TRBJ2-7; D gene unclear. V shed 5 bases and J shed 3 bases, with 8 bases lying between them. Per the germline V gene, CDR1 is SQVTM and CDR2 is ANQGSEA. This CDR3 contains 11 residues.

The V gene is TRBV2, the J gene TRBJ1-1, with D possibly TRBD1 on 5 matching bases. This CDR3 comprises 11 residues. The V end was cut by 6 bases, the J end by 5 bases, with 7 bases between. From germline, CDR1 is SNHLY and CDR2 FYNNEI. DNA of the CDR3: TGTGCCAGCAGGCCAGGGACTGAAGCTTTCTTT. The encoded protein is CASRPGTEAFF.